The TCR beta chain under discussion was sequenced for a study of T cell responses to AZD1222 COVID-19 vaccine. Profiling relied on immunoSEQ multiplex PCR, and the TCRdb table lists in-frame clones only, not all of them. The sample carries about 110,000 clones, approximately 94% recorded once. Study-wide findings and caveats: The study found vaccine-associated CD4 TCRs spanning spike, dominant at 160-218 and 743-854. Clonal diversity may have been underestimated in mostly white British donors.

V dropped 6 bases and J dropped 3; count of bases not matched to a gene: 8. The germline V gene encodes CDR1 MNHEY and CDR2 SVGAGI. This CDR3 comprises 15 residues. As for this clone: Antigen: not known.

This chain joins TRBV6-5 and TRBJ1-2; 9 bases agree with TRBD1. The sequencing here drew on peripheral blood, taken 28 days after the second AZD1222 dose. The receptor comes from an adult who received the AZD1222 COVID-19 vaccine. For the CDR3, the DNA is TGTGCCAGCAGCCTCGATCGGGACAGGGACTATGGCTACACCTTC. It codes for CASSLDRDRDYGYTF.